The 18 T cell receptor beta chains below were found in one sample sequenced in a study of shared clonotypes between healthy human individuals. The protocol was immunoSEQ multiplex PCR, while the TCRdb copy is restricted to in-frame clones and leaves out a portion. Of roughly 1,500,000 clones in the sample, 97% to 99% were seen once. Sequenced input: naive CD4+ T cells sorted from blood. Subset indicated: CD45RA+ positively selected. The receptors shown here come from a young man in good health.

In its sample, this clone was seen once. Written as DNA, the CDR3 is TGTGCCAGCAGCTTGGTTGGGGCTTCCAGTACAGATACGCAGTATTTT. It encodes CASSLVGASSTDTQYF. J is TRBJ2-3 and V is TRBV5-5; tentatively, D is TRBD1 (5 bases). The CDR3 runs to 16 residues. Per the germline V gene, CDR1 is SGHKS and CDR2 is YYEKEE (reference sequence). V was pared by 0 bases and J by 3 bases, with 14 bases between.

This clone has only one observation. The V call is TRBV7-6, the J call TRBJ2-1, with D possibly matching TRBD2 (6 bases). Germline V gene lookup returns CDR1 SGHVS and CDR2 FNYEAQ. The CDR3 spans 17 residues. The V gene lost 0 bases and the J gene lost 7 bases, with 19 bases spanning the gap. The CDR3 bases are TGTGCCAGCAGCTTAGCGCGGGGAGCGCCCCCCCGGAATGAGCAGTTCTTC. Translated: CASSLARGAPPRNEQFF.

V usage is TRBV18 and J usage is TRBJ2-5; 8 nucleotides line up with TRBD2. Germline assignment: CDR1 KGHSH and CDR2 LQKENI. V gave up 5 bases and J gave up 2 bases; unmatched junction bases: 10. The CDR3 covers 16 residues. The CDR3 loop is CASSSIPGTSQETQYF. In DNA form, the CDR3 reads TGTGCCAGCTCATCAATTCCCGGGACTAGTCAAGAGACCCAGTACTTC.

V and J are TRBV9 and TRBJ2-1, with 8 bases aligning to TRBD2. Germline loops: CDR1 SGDLS, CDR2 YYNGEE. The CDR3 covers 18 residues. The trim removed 0 bases at V and 4 bases at J, leaving 12 bases unmatched. The CDR3 DNA follows: TGTGCCAGCAGCGTAGCTACGGGGGTTAGCGGGATTTACAATGAGCAGTTCTTC. Its translation is CASSVATGVSGIYNEQFF.

The gene calls are TRBV7-6 and TRBJ2-5; 10 bases match TRBD1. Germline V gene sequence: CDR1 SGHVS, CDR2 FNYEAQ. The CDR3 runs to 16 residues. Trimming at V came to 4 bases and at J to 1 base, leaving 6 bases not matched to a gene. Here the CDR3 reads CASSSGQGIPQETQYF. CDR3 coding DNA: TGTGCCAGCAGCTCGGGACAGGGGATCCCCCAAGAGACCCAGTACTTC.

About this clone: This sample also contains other DNA sequences that code for the same CDR3. This chain links TRBV28 with TRBJ2-1; D gene uncertain. Looked up from germline, CDR1 is MDHEN and CDR2 is SYDVKM. This CDR3 contains 11 residues. V lost 6 bases to trimming and J lost 2 bases, with 2 bases between them. DNA for the CDR3: TGTGCCAGCAGCCCCTACAATGAGCAGTTCTTC. Translating it yields CASSPYNEQFF.

The chain employs TRBV7-2 and TRBJ2-7; D is undetermined. The V and J ends lost 1 base and 6 bases respectively, with 10 bases between them. The CDR3 covers 13 residues. The germline V gene encodes CDR1 SGHTA and CDR2 FQGNSA. Written as DNA, the CDR3 is TGTGCCAGCAGCTTAGAAGGGCTTGGCGAGCAGTACTTC. This encodes CASSLEGLGEQYF.

Here the CDR3 DNA reads TGCGCCAGCAGCTTGGAGGGTGGACATCGAGACACTGAAGCTTTCTTT. Residues: CASSLEGGHRDTEAFF. The chain recombines TRBV5-1 with TRBJ1-1; tentatively, D is TRBD1 (5 bases). CDR3 length: 16 amino acids. Trimming pared 0 bases from V and 3 bases from J, leaving 15 bases between. Germline V CDR1 and CDR2: SGHRS, YFSETQ.

Comments on this clone: The sample has other DNA sequences that encode this CDR3 too. The V gene is TRBV5-6, the J gene TRBJ2-3, with 8 bases lining up with TRBD1. The CDR3 extends over 15 amino acids. Germline V CDR1 and CDR2: SGHDT, YYEEEE. V lost 3 bases, J lost 3 bases, and 6 bases stayed unmatched. The CDR3 region has the DNA TGTGCCAGCAGCTCAGACAGGGGTCGAACAGATACGCAGTATTTT. The encoded protein is CASSSDRGRTDTQYF.

In the case of this clone: One junction end disagrees with the germline gene, perhaps due to a read error. V and J are TRBV7-2 and TRBJ2-1; possible D gene TRBD2, 5 bases. This CDR3 contains 15 residues. CDR1 and CDR2 from the germline V gene are SGHTA and FQGNSA. The CDR3 spells CASSSGSLEPTVMVF. The CDR3 DNA reads as TGTGCCAGCAGCTCGGGAAGTCTAGAGCCCACGGTGATGGTCTTC.

The V call is TRBV10-2, the J call TRBJ2-1; D unclear. V lost 6 bases, J lost 3 bases, and 12 bases lay in between. The CDR3 totals 14 residues. Germline V gene data show CDR1 as WSHSY and CDR2 as SAAADI. This chain's CDR3 is CASRSTDIYNEQFF. The CDR3 coding sequence is TGCGCCAGCAGATCTACTGACATCTACAATGAGCAGTTCTTC.

V is TRBV29-1 and J is TRBJ2-5, with D unresolved. Germline V gene lookup returns CDR1 SQVTM and CDR2 ANQGSEA. V was pared by 7 bases and J by 5 bases, with 14 bases between. The length of the CDR3 is 12 residues. Here the CDR3 reads CSATLQAETQYF. DNA of the CDR3: TGCAGCGCAACCCTGCAGGCGGAGACCCAGTACTTC.

The chain uses TRBV5-4 and TRBJ2-7, with 8 bases that match TRBD1. The CDR3 length is 15 residues. CDR1 and CDR2 (germline): SGHNT, YYREEE (reference sequence). The junction had 8 bases not matched to a gene; V was cut back by 2 bases and J by 4 bases. The CDR3 here is CASSLAGGGGYEQYF. The CDR3 nucleotides read TGTGCCAGCAGCTTAGCAGGGGGCGGAGGGTACGAGCAGTACTTC.

This chain joins TRBV9 and TRBJ2-1; no firm D call. Germline V gene sequence: CDR1 SGDLS, CDR2 YYNGEE. The CDR3 totals 15 residues. The germline V and J ends were trimmed by 0 bases and 2 bases, with 9 bases remaining between them. The CDR3 loop reads CASSVGSETYNEQFF. CDR3 in DNA: TGTGCCAGCAGCGTAGGGTCGGAAACCTACAATGAGCAGTTCTTC.

This clone was detected once. The CDR3 coding sequence is TGTGCCTGGAGCACGCGGGGGAACACTGAAGCTTTCTTT. Encoded protein: CAWSTRGNTEAFF. The V gene is TRBV30, the J gene TRBJ1-1, with D unclear. CDR1 is GTSNPN and CDR2 is SVGIG in the germline V gene (reference sequence). Trimming took off 3 bases at V and 1 base at J, with 9 bases between the two ends. This CDR3 is built from 13 residues. Supplemented by reference TRBV30 and TRBJ1-1, the full variable domain reads SQTIHQWPATLVQPVGSPLSLECTVEGTSNPNLYWYRQAAGRGLQLLFYSVGIGQISSEVPQNLSASRPQDRQFILSSKKLLLSDSGFYLCAWSTRGNTEAFFGQGTRLTVV.

This chain links TRBV6-5 with TRBJ1-5; 7 positions agree with TRBD1. Trimming removed 5 bases from V and 5 bases from J; junction bases left unmatched: 6. The V gene's germline CDR1 is MNHEY and CDR2 SVGAGI. CDR3 length: 14 amino acids. CDR3 region: CASSPRDSYQPQHF. The CDR3 DNA is TGTGCCAGCAGTCCCCGGGACAGCTATCAGCCCCAGCATTTT.

This clone was seen only once. V is TRBV11-2 and J is TRBJ2-5, with TRBD2 identical over 12 bases. CDR3 size: 15 residues. The germline gives CDR1 SGHAT, CDR2 FQNNGV. V shed 5 bases and J 5 bases; nucleotides not matched to a gene: 6. DNA of the CDR3: TGTGCCAGCAGCACGACTAGCGGGAGTGGGGAGACCCAGTACTTC. Protein product: CASSTTSGSGETQYF.

Notes on this clone: The sample carries other DNA sequences with the same CDR3. This chain connects TRBV7-9 to TRBJ2-5; 9 bases agree with TRBD1. The CDR3 sequence is 14 residues long. Germline V CDR1 and CDR2: SEHNR, FQNEAQ (reference sequence). After removal of 5 bases from V and 2 bases from J, the junction contained 3 bases not matched to a gene. CDR3 nucleotide sequence: TGTGCCAGCAGCCGGACAGGGGCTCAAGAGACCCAGTACTTC. Protein sequence: CASSRTGAQETQYF.